This T cell receptor (beta chain) was recorded in a study of T cells in Graves' hyperthyroidism and ophthalmopathy. The overall study: Peripheral blood was obtained at initial diagnosis, preceding any treatment. Study findings and constraints: Most expanded thyroid clonotypes above 0.001 also appeared in blood.

The sample holds a few counts of this clonotype. Its target is not known. RNA transcripts gave rise to amplified TCR beta CDR3 regions. The HTBI primer set drove a first-round RT-PCR of the TCR CDR3. TCRdb called the multiplex PCR reads again in MiXCR, with one record for every CDR3 protein. Counted here are about 500,000 distinct CDR3 sequences, 16% occurring once; the ten biggest clones make up approximately 18%. Germline V gene sequence: CDR1 SGDLS, CDR2 YYNGEE. V was shortened by 0 bases and J by 3 bases, with 10 bases between the two germline ends. This CDR3 spans 15 amino acids. This TCR came from a woman younger than 35 with Graves' hyperthyroidism. Sequenced input: blood. This chain joins TRBV9 and TRBJ2-1; TRBD1 is a possible D gene (5 bases). Here the CDR3 reads CASSVAGPIYNEQFF. The CDR3 DNA reads as TGTGCCAGCAGCGTAGCAGGGCCAATCTACAATGAGCAGTTCTTC.